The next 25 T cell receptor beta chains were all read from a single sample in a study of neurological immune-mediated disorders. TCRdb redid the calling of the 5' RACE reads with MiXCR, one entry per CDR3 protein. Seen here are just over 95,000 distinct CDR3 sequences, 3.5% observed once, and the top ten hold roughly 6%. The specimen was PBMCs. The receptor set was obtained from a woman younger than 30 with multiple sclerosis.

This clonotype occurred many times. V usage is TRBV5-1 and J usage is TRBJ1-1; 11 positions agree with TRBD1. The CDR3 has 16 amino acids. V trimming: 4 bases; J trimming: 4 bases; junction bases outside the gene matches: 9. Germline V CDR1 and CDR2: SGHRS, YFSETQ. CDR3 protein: CASSPSGTGGGTEAFF. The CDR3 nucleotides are TGCGCCAGCAGCCCTAGCGGGACAGGGGGTGGCACTGAAGCTTTCTTT.

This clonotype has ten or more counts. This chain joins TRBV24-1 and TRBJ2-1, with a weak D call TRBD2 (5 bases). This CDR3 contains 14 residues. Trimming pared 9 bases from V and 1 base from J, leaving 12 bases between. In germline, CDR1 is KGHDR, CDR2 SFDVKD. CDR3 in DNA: TGTGCCACCCCTAGGAGGCGGTCCTACAATGAGCAGTTCTTC. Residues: CATPRRRSYNEQFF.

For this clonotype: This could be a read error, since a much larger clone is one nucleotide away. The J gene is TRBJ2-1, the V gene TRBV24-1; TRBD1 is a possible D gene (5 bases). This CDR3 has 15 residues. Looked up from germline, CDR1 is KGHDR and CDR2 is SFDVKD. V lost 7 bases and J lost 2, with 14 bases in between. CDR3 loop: CATSHRLGAYNEQFF. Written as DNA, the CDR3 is TGTGCCACCAGCCACCGGCTAGGGGCCTACAATGAGCAGTTCTTC.

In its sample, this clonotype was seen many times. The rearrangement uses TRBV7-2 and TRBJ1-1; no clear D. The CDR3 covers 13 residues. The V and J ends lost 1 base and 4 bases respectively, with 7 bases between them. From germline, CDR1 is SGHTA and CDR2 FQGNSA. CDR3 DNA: TGTGCCAGCAGCTTAGAGAGGAGCACTGAAGCTTTCTTT. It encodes CASSLERSTEAFF. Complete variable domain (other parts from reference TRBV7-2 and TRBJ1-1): GAGVSQSPSNKVTEKGKDVELRCDPISGHTALYWYRQSLGQGLEFLIYFQGNSAPDKSGLPSDRFSAERTGGSVSTLTIQRTQQEDSAVYLCASSLERSTEAFFGQGTRLTVV.

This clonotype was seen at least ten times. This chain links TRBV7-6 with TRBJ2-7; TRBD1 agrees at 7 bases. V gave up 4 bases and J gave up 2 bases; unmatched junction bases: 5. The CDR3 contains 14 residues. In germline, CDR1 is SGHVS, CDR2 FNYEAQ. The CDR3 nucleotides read TGTGCCAGCAGCTGGGGGACAGACGCCTACGAGCAGTACTTC. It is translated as CASSWGTDAYEQYF.

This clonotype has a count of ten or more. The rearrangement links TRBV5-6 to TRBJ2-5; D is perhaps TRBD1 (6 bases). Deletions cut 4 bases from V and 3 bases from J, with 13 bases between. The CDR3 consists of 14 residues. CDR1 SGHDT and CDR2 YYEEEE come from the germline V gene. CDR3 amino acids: CASSQSDREETQYF. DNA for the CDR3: TGTGCCAGCAGCCAATCGGACAGAGAAGAGACCCAGTACTTC.

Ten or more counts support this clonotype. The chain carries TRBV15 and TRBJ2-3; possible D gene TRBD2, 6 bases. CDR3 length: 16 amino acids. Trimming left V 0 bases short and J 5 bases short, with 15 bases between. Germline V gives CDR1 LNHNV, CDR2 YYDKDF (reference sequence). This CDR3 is CATSRDKEGPGDTQYF. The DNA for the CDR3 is TGTGCCACCAGCAGAGATAAGGAGGGGCCGGGAGATACGCAGTATTTT.

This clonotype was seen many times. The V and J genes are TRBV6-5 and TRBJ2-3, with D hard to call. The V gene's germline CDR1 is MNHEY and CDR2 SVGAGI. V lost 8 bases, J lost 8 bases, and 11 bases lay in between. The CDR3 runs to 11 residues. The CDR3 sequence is CASVSGSTQYF. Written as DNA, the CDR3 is TGTGCCAGCGTCTCCGGAAGTACGCAGTATTTT.

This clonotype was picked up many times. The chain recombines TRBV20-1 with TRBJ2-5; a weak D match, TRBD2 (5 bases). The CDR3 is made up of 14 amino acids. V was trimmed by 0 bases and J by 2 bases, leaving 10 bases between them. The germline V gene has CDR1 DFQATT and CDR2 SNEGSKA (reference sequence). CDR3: CSAREGAAQETQYF. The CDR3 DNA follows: TGCAGTGCTAGAGAAGGAGCGGCACAAGAGACCCAGTACTTC.

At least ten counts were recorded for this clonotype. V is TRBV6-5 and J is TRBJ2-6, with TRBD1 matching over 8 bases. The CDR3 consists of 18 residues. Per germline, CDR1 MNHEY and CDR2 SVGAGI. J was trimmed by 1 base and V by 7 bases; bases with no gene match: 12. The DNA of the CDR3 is TGTGCCAGCACAACCGTCGGGACAGGTTATTCTGGGGCCAACGTCCTGACTTTC. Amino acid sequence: CASTTVGTGYSGANVLTF.

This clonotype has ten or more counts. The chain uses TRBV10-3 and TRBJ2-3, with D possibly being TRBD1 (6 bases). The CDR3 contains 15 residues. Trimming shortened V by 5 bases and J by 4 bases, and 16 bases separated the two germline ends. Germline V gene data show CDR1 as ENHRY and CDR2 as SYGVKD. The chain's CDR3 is CAISNREWHADTQYF. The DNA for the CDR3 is TGTGCCATCAGTAACAGGGAGTGGCACGCAGATACGCAGTATTTT.

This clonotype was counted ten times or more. In DNA, the CDR3 is TGCGCCAGCAGCCAAGCACAGGGCCCTTGGGAGCAGTACTTC. The encoded protein is CASSQAQGPWEQYF. The chain couples TRBV4-3 to TRBJ2-7; possibly TRBD1 for D (6 bases). Germline assignment: CDR1 LGHNA and CDR2 YSLEER. The CDR3 covers 14 residues. Trimming took 1 base from V and 7 from J, leaving 14 bases between them.

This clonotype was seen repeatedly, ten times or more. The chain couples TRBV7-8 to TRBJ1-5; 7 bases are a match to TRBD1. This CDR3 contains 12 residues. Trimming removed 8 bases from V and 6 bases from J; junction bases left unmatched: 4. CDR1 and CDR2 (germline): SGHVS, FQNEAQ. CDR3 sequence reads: CASSNRGQPQHF. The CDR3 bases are TGTGCCAGCTCGAACAGGGGTCAGCCCCAGCATTTT.

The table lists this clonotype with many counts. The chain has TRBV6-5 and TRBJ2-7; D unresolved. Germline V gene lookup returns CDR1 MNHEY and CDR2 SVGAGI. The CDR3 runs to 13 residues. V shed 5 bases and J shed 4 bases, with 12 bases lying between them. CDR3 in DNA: TGTGCCAGCAGTACGACGGTCGGGTACGAGCAGTACTTC. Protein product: CASSTTVGYEQYF.

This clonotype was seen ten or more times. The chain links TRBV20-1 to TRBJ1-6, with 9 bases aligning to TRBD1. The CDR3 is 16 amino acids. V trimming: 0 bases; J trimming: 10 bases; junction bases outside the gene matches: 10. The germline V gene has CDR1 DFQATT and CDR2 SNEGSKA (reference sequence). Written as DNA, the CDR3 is TGCAGTGCTAGAGATCCCTACACAGGGGGCGAATCACCCCTCCACTTT. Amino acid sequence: CSARDPYTGGESPLHF.

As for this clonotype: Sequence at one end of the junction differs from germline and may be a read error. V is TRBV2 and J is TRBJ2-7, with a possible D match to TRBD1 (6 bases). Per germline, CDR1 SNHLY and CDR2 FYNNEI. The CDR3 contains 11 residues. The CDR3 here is CDSRYQGEQYF. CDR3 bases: TGTGACAGCAGGTACCAGGGGGAGCAGTACTTC.

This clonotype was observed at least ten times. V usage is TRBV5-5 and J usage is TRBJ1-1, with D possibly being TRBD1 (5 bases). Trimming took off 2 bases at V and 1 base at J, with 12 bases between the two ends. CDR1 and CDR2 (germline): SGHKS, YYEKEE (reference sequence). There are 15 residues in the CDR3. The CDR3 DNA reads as TGTGCCAGCAGCTTTGTCCTGGGGCCGAACACTGAAGCTTTCTTT. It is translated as CASSFVLGPNTEAFF.

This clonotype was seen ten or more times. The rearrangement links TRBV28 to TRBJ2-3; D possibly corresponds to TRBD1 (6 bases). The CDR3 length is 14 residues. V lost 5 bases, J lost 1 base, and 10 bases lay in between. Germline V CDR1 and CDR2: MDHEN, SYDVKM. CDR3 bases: TGTGCCAGCAGTACGGACAGACGCACAGATACGCAGTATTTT. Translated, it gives CASSTDRRTDTQYF.

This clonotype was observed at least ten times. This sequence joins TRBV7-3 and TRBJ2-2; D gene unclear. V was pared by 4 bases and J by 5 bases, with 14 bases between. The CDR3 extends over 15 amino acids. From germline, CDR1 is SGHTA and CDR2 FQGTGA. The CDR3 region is CASSSGPLKTGELFF. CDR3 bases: TGTGCCAGCAGCTCCGGACCCCTAAAGACCGGGGAGCTGTTTTTT.

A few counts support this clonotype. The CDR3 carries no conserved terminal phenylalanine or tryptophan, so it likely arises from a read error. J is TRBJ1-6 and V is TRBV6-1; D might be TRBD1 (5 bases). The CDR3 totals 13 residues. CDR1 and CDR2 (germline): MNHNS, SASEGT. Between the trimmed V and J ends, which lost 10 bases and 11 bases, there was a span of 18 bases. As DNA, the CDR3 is TGTGCCACCCGGGGCGCGGGGTCTGCACCCCTCCACTGT. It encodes CATRGAGSAPLHC.

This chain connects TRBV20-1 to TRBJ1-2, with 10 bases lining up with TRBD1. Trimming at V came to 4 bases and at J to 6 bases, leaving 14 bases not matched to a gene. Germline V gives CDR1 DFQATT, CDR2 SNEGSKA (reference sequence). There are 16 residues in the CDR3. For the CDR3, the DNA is TGCAGTGCTATGGTGGGACAGGGGATGGCCCGCCATGGCTACACCTTC. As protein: CSAMVGQGMARHGYTF.

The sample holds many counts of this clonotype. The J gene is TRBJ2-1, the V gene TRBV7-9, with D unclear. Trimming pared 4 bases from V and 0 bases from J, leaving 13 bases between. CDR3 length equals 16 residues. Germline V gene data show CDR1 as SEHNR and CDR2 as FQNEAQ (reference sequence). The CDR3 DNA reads TGTGCCAGCAGCTCGACCCGCCAAGACTCCTACAATGAGCAGTTCTTC. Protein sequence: CASSSTRQDSYNEQFF.

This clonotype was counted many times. CDR3: CASSLAGDYGYTF. The CDR3 region has the DNA TGCGCCAGCAGCTTGGCAGGGGACTATGGCTACACCTTC. The chain recombines TRBV5-1 with TRBJ1-2; tentatively, D is TRBD1 (6 bases). Germline values: CDR1 SGHRS, CDR2 YFSETQ. This CDR3 region has 13 residues. The V gene lost 0 bases and the J gene lost 3 bases, with 6 bases spanning the gap.

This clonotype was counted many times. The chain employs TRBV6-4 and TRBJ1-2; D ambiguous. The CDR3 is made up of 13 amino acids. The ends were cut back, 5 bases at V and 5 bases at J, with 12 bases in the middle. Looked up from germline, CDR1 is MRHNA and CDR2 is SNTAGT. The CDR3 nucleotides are TGTGCCAGCAGTATAGACGGGTTGTATGGCTACACCTTC. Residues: CASSIDGLYGYTF.

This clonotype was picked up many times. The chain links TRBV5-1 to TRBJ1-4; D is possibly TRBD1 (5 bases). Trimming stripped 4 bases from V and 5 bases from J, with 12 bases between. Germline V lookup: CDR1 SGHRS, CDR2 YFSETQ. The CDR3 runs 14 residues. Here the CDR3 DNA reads TGCGCCAGCAGCGTGGGACGGCTGAATGAAAAACTGTTTTTT. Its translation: CASSVGRLNEKLFF.